The T cell receptor (beta chain) described here comes from a study of blood T cell repertoires in COVID-19. The junction had 7 bases not matched to a gene; V was cut back by 6 bases and J by 6 bases. Germline CDR1 is SGDLS and CDR2 is YYNGEE. This CDR3 comprises 14 residues. Researchers sorted participants into cohorts using their self-reported clinical history. Data came from immunoSEQ multiplex PCR; TCRdb stores just in-frame clones and leaves some out. The sample lists some 130,000 clones; 75% to 90% were seen once. This sequence was found in a woman in her forties or fifties who had recovered from COVID-19. Input material: PBMCs or T cells enriched from blood (not recorded which). The chain uses TRBV9 and TRBJ2-3; TRBD2 matches at 10 bases. This CDR3 reads CASNSGGATDTQYF. The CDR3 nucleotides read TGTGCCAGCAACAGCGGGGGGGCGACGGATACGCAGTATTTT.